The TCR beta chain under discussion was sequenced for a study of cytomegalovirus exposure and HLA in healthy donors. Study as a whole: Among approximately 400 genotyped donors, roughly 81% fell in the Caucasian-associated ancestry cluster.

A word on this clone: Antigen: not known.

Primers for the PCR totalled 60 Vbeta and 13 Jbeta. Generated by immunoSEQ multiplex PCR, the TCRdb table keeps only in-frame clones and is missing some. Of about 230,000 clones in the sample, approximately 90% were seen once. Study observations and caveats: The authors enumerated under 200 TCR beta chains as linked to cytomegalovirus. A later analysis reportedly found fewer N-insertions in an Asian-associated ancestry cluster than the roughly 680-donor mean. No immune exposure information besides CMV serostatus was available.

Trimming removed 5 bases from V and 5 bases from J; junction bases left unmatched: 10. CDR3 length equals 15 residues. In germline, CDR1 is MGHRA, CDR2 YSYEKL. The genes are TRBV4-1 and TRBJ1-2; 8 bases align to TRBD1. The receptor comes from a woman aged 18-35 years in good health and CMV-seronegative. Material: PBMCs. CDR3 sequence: CASSLTPTGDYGYTF. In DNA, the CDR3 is TGCGCCAGCAGCTTAACGCCGACAGGGGATTATGGCTACACCTTC.